The 11 T cell receptor beta chains below come from one sample, sequenced in a study of control samples from healthy donors and cancer patients. The data were produced by immunoSEQ multiplex PCR, yet TCRdb's version contains in-frame clones alone and is incomplete. The sample lists just under 65,000 clones; roughly 85% were seen once. Sample: blood. These receptors were taken from a man aged 35-49 years in good health.

The V and J genes are TRBV15 and TRBJ1-4; D might be TRBD1 (5 bases). V lost 4 bases and J 0 bases, leaving 9 bases between the germline ends. The CDR3 has 15 residues. In germline, CDR1 is LNHNV, CDR2 YYDKDF (reference sequence). In DNA form, the CDR3 reads TGTGCCACCAGCACCACAGGCGCAACTAATGAAAAACTGTTTTTT. Protein product: CATSTTGATNEKLFF. The entire variable domain, with the rest obtained from reference TRBV15 and TRBJ1-4, is as follows: DAMVIQNPRYQVTQFGKPVTLSCSQTLNHNVMYWYQQKSSQAPKLLFHYYDKDFNNEADTPDNFQSRRPNTSFCFLDIRSPGLGDTAMYLCATSTTGATNEKLFFGSGTQLSVL.

CDR3 residues: CASSQFISGNTIYF. The CDR3 DNA is TGTGCCAGCAGCCAATTCATCTCTGGAAACACCATATATTTT. The chain employs TRBV3-1 (or the pseudogene TRBV3-2) and TRBJ1-3; unclear D gene. The CDR3 covers 14 residues. The V gene lost 2 bases and the J gene lost 0 bases, with 5 bases spanning the gap. Germline assignment: CDR1 LGHDT and CDR2 YNNKEL (reference sequence).

V usage is TRBV9 and J usage is TRBJ2-1; TRBD1 aligns across 9 bases. V gave up 3 bases and J gave up 7 bases; unmatched junction bases: 17. Per the germline V gene, CDR1 is SGDLS and CDR2 is YYNGEE. CDR3 length: 18 amino acids. The CDR3 is CASSATSGGQGPRNEQFF. Here the CDR3 DNA reads TGTGCCAGCAGCGCCACTTCGGGGGGACAGGGCCCTAGGAATGAGCAGTTCTTC.

V is TRBV13 and J is TRBJ2-7; 11 bases fit TRBD1. CDR1 and CDR2 (germline): PRHDT, FYEKMQ (reference sequence). This CDR3 contains 15 residues. J lost 5 bases, V lost 5 bases, and 8 bases had no gene match. The CDR3 DNA reads TGTGCCAGCAGCCCCCTGGGACAGGGGGGGCACGAGCAGTACTTC. This translates into CASSPLGQGGHEQYF.

This chain uses TRBV2 with TRBJ1-6, with D perhaps matching TRBD1 (6 bases). V was cut by 6 bases and J by 3 bases, with 24 bases left in between. Germline CDR1 is SNHLY and CDR2 is FYNNEI. There are 19 residues in the CDR3. CDR3: CASRGVNWTANIYNSPLHF. CDR3 bases: TGTGCCAGCAGGGGAGTGAATTGGACAGCGAATATCTATAATTCACCCCTCCACTTT.

This chain links TRBV11-2 with TRBJ2-1; D unclear. Germline values: CDR1 SGHAT, CDR2 FQNNGV. V lost 2 bases, J lost 6 bases, and 8 bases lay in between. The CDR3 covers 13 residues. CDR3 protein: CASSLTALNEQFF. CDR3 in DNA: TGTGCCAGCAGCTTAACTGCCCTCAATGAGCAGTTCTTC.

In its sample, this clone was seen once. The chain is built from TRBV10-3 and TRBJ1-1, with TRBD1 matching over 10 bases. Germline CDR1 is ENHRY and CDR2 is SYGVKD. This CDR3 is 15 amino acids long. The junction had 7 bases not matched to a gene; V was cut back by 5 bases and J by 4 bases. CDR3: CAISLQGQGSTEAFF. The CDR3 DNA reads TGTGCCATCAGTCTACAGGGACAGGGGAGCACTGAAGCTTTCTTT.

This clone was counted between two and nine times. The rearrangement joins TRBV6-2 or TRBV6-3 to TRBJ2-7, with D unclear. This CDR3 region has 14 residues. Trimming removed 2 bases from V and 0 bases from J, with 8 bases in between. Germline V lookup: CDR1 MNHEY, CDR2 SVGEGT. The CDR3 reads CASSYRADSYEQYF. The CDR3 region has the DNA TGTGCCAGCAGTTACAGGGCCGACTCCTACGAGCAGTACTTC.

The chain combines TRBV7-9 with TRBJ1-2; 10 nucleotides agree with TRBD1. Losses at the gene ends were 3 bases for V and 3 bases for J; bases not matched to a gene: 4. Germline V gene data show CDR1 as SEHNR and CDR2 as FQNEAQ (reference sequence). The CDR3 has 15 amino acids. The CDR3 DNA reads TGTGCCAGCAGCTTTCAAGGGACAGGGGACTATGGCTACACCTTC. Translating it yields CASSFQGTGDYGYTF. The whole variable domain, remainder taken from reference TRBV7-9 and TRBJ1-2, is DTGVSQNPRHKITKRGQNVTFRCDPISEHNRLYWYRQTLGQGPEFLTYFQNEAQLEKSRLLSDRFSAERPKGSFSTLEIQRTEQGDSAMYLCASSFQGTGDYGYTFGSGTRLTVV.

The chain recombines TRBV5-8 with TRBJ2-6; D uncertain. Germline V gene data show CDR1 as SGHTS and CDR2 as YDEGEE. This CDR3 is 18 amino acids long. Trimming shortened V by 1 base and J by 0 bases, and 14 bases separated the two germline ends. CDR3 nucleotides: TGTGCCAGCAGCTTGTCCCCCGGGTCTCTCTCTGGGGCCAACGTCCTGACTTTC. It encodes CASSLSPGSLSGANVLTF. Together with reference TRBV5-8 and TRBJ2-6, the CDR3 gives the full variable domain: EAGVTQSPTHLIKTRGQQATLRCSPISGHTSVYWYQQALGLGLQFLLWYDEGEERNRGNFPPRFSGRQFPNYSSELNVNALELEDSALYLCASSLSPGSLSGANVLTFGAGSRLTVL.

The rearrangement uses TRBV19 and TRBJ2-5, with D maybe TRBD1 (6 bases). Between the trimmed V and J ends, which lost 8 bases and 4 bases, there was a span of 17 bases. The CDR3 loop spans 14 amino acids. The germline V gene has CDR1 LNHDA and CDR2 SQIVND (reference sequence). This CDR3 reads CASGDRRGGETQYF. In DNA form, the CDR3 reads TGTGCCAGTGGCGACAGGCGTGGGGGAGAGACCCAGTACTTC.